The 28 T cell receptor beta chains below all came from one sample that was sequenced in a study of cytomegalovirus exposure and HLA in healthy donors. Amplification used 60 Vbeta primers and 13 Jbeta primers. Repertoires were generated with immunoSEQ multiplex PCR, while TCRdb's copy carries only in-frame clones and drops some. The sample has 75,000 to 90,000 clones, roughly 78% seen once. The sequencing sample was made of PBMCs. The source of these receptors is a man between 35 and 55 years old in good health and CMV-seronegative.

This clone was counted between two and nine times. This chain uses TRBV29-1 with TRBJ1-1, with a possible D match to TRBD1 (6 bases). Per the germline V gene, CDR1 is SQVTM and CDR2 is ANQGSEA. The CDR3 loop spans 14 amino acids. The V and J ends lost 4 bases and 3 bases respectively, with 15 bases between them. CDR3: CSVAGQRWDTEAFF. For the CDR3, the DNA is TGCAGCGTTGCCGGACAGCGGTGGGACACTGAAGCTTTCTTT.

The chain couples TRBV15 to TRBJ2-7; 10 positions agree with TRBD1. CDR1 and CDR2 from the germline V gene are LNHNV and YYDKDF (reference sequence). The CDR3 contains 15 residues. V lost 0 bases to trimming and J lost 5 bases; unmatched junction nucleotides: 4. This chain's CDR3 is CATSREGQGIHEQYF. CDR3 in DNA: TGTGCCACCAGCAGAGAGGGACAGGGGATCCACGAGCAGTACTTC.

The V gene is TRBV27, the J gene TRBJ2-7; 8 nucleotides agree with TRBD2. Trimming removed 5 bases from V and 3 bases from J; junction bases left unmatched: 9. Germline V gene data show CDR1 as MNHEY and CDR2 as SMNVEV (reference sequence). The length of the CDR3 is 15 residues. The CDR3, as DNA: TGTGCCAGCAGTCCGAGAAGCGGGAGTGGCTACGAGCAGTACTTC. Translation: CASSPRSGSGYEQYF.

The chain couples TRBV5-6 to TRBJ1-2; D uncertain. This CDR3 is 14 amino acids long. Deletions cut 0 bases from V and 4 bases from J, with 10 bases between. Germline values: CDR1 SGHDT, CDR2 YYEEEE. The CDR3 region has the DNA TGTGCCAGCAGCTTGGCCGGGGTCTTCTATGGCTACACCTTC. Translating it yields CASSLAGVFYGYTF.

The rearrangement uses TRBV7-9 and TRBJ1-2; TRBD1 agrees at 8 bases. V shed 5 bases, J shed 10 bases, and the junction held 15 bases outside the gene matches. The CDR3 extends over 15 amino acids. CDR1 is SEHNR and CDR2 is FQNEAQ in the germline V gene (reference sequence). The CDR3 reads CASSDDLRTGSSYTF. The CDR3 DNA is TGTGCCAGCAGCGACGACTTAAGGACAGGGTCCTCCTACACCTTC.

The chain joins TRBV27 to TRBJ2-1; TRBD1 is a possible D gene (6 bases). Trimming shortened V by 5 bases and J by 12 bases, and 29 bases separated the two germline ends. The V gene's germline CDR1 is MNHEY and CDR2 SMNVEV (reference sequence). CDR3 length equals 17 residues. The CDR3 nucleotides are TGTGCCAGCAGTAGCCCTTCCGGGACAACACCAATGAGCGGGCAGTTCTTC. Its protein is CASSSPSGTTPMSGQFF.

This chain uses TRBV19 with TRBJ2-5, with D possibly being TRBD2 (5 bases). The germline V and J ends were trimmed by 1 base and 4 bases, with 13 bases remaining between them. CDR3 length equals 15 residues. The germline CDR1 and CDR2 sequences are LNHDA and SQIVND (reference sequence). The CDR3 region has the DNA TGTGCCAGTAGTATAGGGACGCAAGAGGGAGAGACCCAGTACTTC. This gives the protein CASSIGTQEGETQYF.

This clone was detected only a few times. This chain connects TRBV6-5 to TRBJ1-1; D not resolved. Germline-derived CDR1 and CDR2 are MNHEY and SVGAGI. The germline V and J ends were trimmed by 5 bases and 4 bases, with 11 bases remaining between them. This CDR3 has 13 amino acids. In DNA form, the CDR3 reads TGTGCCAGCAGTACTCAGGCTACCACTGAAGCTTTCTTT. It is translated as CASSTQATTEAFF.

The chain recombines TRBV4-1 with TRBJ1-4; D gene unclear. Germline CDR1 reads MGHRA; CDR2 reads YSYEKL. The CDR3 sequence is 15 residues long. V lost 2 bases and J 2 bases, leaving 9 bases between the germline ends. CDR3 protein: CASSQLENTNEKLFF. The CDR3, as DNA: TGCGCCAGCAGCCAACTAGAGAACACTAATGAAAAACTGTTTTTT.

The J gene is TRBJ2-7, the V gene TRBV7-9; tentatively, D is TRBD2 (5 bases). V was pared by 5 bases and J by 0 bases, with 17 bases between. This CDR3 region has 16 residues. The V gene's germline CDR1 is SEHNR and CDR2 FQNEAQ (reference sequence). CDR3 nucleotides: TGTGCCAGCAGCCCACCCCCAGCGGCGCGCTCCTACGAGCAGTACTTC. It is translated as CASSPPPAARSYEQYF.

This chain links TRBV11-3 with TRBJ2-7; 7 bases are shared with TRBD2. The CDR3 is made up of 12 amino acids. The germline gives CDR1 SGHNT, CDR2 YENEEA. V lost 1 base, J lost 11 bases, and 5 bases stayed unmatched. The CDR3 reads CASSLGSGSKYF. Here the CDR3 DNA reads TGTGCCAGCAGCTTAGGTAGCGGGTCGAAGTACTTC.

The rearrangement links TRBV7-3 to TRBJ2-3, with 8 positions matching TRBD2. Germline CDR1 is SGHTA and CDR2 is FQGTGA. Trimming removed 2 bases from V and 4 bases from J; junction bases left unmatched: 11. The CDR3 has 17 amino acids. This chain's CDR3 is CASSLGRAGGVPDTQYF. DNA for the CDR3: TGTGCCAGCAGCTTAGGCCGGGCGGGAGGAGTACCAGATACGCAGTATTTT.

This clone appeared a single time. The chain joins TRBV4-2 to TRBJ1-5; 8 bases align to TRBD1. Germline V gene lookup returns CDR1 LGHNA and CDR2 YNFKEQ. The CDR3 is 16 residues long. Germline trimming cut 2 bases from V and 4 bases from J; bases unmatched to any gene: 7. The CDR3 sequence: CASSQPGQGGNQPQHF. The CDR3 DNA reads as TGTGCCAGCAGCCAACCCGGACAGGGAGGAAATCAGCCCCAGCATTTT.

The genes are TRBV6-5 and TRBJ2-3, with TRBD2 identical over 8 bases. This CDR3 has 15 amino acids. V gave up 5 bases and J gave up 5 bases; unmatched junction bases: 9. Germline lookup yields CDR1 MNHEY and CDR2 SVGAGI. In DNA form, the CDR3 reads TGTGCCAGCAGTCCCGAGGGGCTAGCGGGAGATACGCAGTATTTT. Translated: CASSPEGLAGDTQYF.

This sequence joins TRBV28 and TRBJ1-2; 12 nucleotides line up with TRBD1. Germline CDR1 is MDHEN and CDR2 is SYDVKM. Trimming took 5 bases from V and 4 from J; bases not matched to a gene: 11. The CDR3 length is 17 residues. The CDR3 DNA reads TGTGCCAGCAGTCTCGGGACAGGGGGCCTGAGGGGCTATGGCTACACCTTC. Translating it yields CASSLGTGGLRGYGYTF.

This sequence joins TRBV5-1 and TRBJ2-1; TRBD1 matches 8 bases. The CDR3 is made up of 14 amino acids. Trimming cost V 5 bases and J 1 base; bases outside gene matches: 2. Germline-derived CDR1 and CDR2 are SGHRS and YFSETQ. As DNA, the CDR3 is TGCGCCAGCAGGACAGGGGTGTCCTACAATGAGCAGTTCTTC. Its protein product is CASRTGVSYNEQFF.

The V gene is TRBV7-9, the J gene TRBJ2-6; 7 bases match TRBD1. This CDR3 has 15 amino acids. V lost 7 bases and J lost 4; bases outside the gene matches: 7. CDR1 is SEHNR and CDR2 is FQNEAQ in the germline V gene (reference sequence). This chain's CDR3 is CASNRQGSGANVLTF. Written as DNA, the CDR3 is TGTGCCAGCAACCGACAGGGTTCAGGGGCCAACGTCCTGACTTTC.

In its sample, this clone was seen a few times. The V call is TRBV6-1, the J call TRBJ2-5; D is possibly TRBD2 (7 bases). The closer fit of TRBJ2-7 to the DNA end suggests the J call may be wrong. The CDR3 totals 13 residues. The germline gives CDR1 MNHNS, CDR2 SASEGT. The CDR3 nucleotides read TGTGCCAGCAGACCCCAGGGGAGGGACGAGCAGTACTTC. Translating it yields CASRPQGRDEQYF.

The sample holds one count of this clone. The chain links TRBV7-2 to TRBJ2-2, with D possibly being TRBD2 (5 bases). Trimming took 1 base from V and 3 from J, leaving 12 bases between them. CDR3 size: 16 residues. Germline CDR1 SGHTA, CDR2 FQGNSA. The CDR3 nucleotides are TGTGCCAGCAGCTTAGGGGGAGTTGGGTACACCGGGGAGCTGTTTTTT. This encodes CASSLGGVGYTGELFF.

The J gene is TRBJ2-1, the V gene TRBV29-1; 8 nucleotides align to TRBD1. The germline V gene has CDR1 SQVTM and CDR2 ANQGSEA. CDR3 length: 12 amino acids. The V and J ends lost 0 bases and 9 bases, in that order; junction bases with no gene match: 1. Here the CDR3 reads CSVEDRGREQFF. As DNA, the CDR3 is TGCAGCGTTGAAGACAGGGGGCGTGAGCAGTTCTTC.

The chain employs TRBV5-1 and TRBJ1-3; TRBD1 aligns across 7 bases. With V trimmed by 0 bases and J by 0 bases, 15 bases remained unmatched. There are 20 residues in the CDR3. The germline V gene encodes CDR1 SGHRS and CDR2 YFSETQ. The chain's CDR3 is CASSLVGQSVNWVSGNTIYF. The CDR3 bases are TGCGCCAGCAGCTTGGTGGGACAGTCCGTGAATTGGGTCTCTGGAAACACCATATATTTT.

The CDR3: CASSEARTGGRGELFF. CDR3 sequence (DNA): TGTGCCAGCAGTGAAGCGAGGACAGGGGGTCGCGGGGAGCTGTTTTTT. V is TRBV2 and J is TRBJ2-2, with TRBD1 matching over 10 bases. The CDR3 is made up of 16 amino acids. Trimming at V came to 0 bases and at J to 7 bases, leaving 5 bases not matched to a gene. Germline values: CDR1 SNHLY, CDR2 FYNNEI. Full variable domain (missing parts from reference TRBV2 and TRBJ2-2): EPEVTQTPSHQVTQMGQEVILRCVPISNHLYFYWYRQILGQKVEFLVSFYNNEISEKSEIFDDQFSVERPDGSNFTLKIRSTKLEDSAMYFCASSEARTGGRGELFFGEGSRLTVL.

V is TRBV7-8 and J is TRBJ1-4; D is unresolved. Germline assignment: CDR1 SGHVS and CDR2 FQNEAQ. V was trimmed by 4 bases and J by 8 bases, leaving 20 bases between them. This CDR3 comprises 16 residues. CDR3 nucleotides: TGTGCCAGCAGCTACCGTTGGGCAGGTCGAGGGGAAAAACTGTTTTTT. This gives the protein CASSYRWAGRGEKLFF.

The CDR3 reads CASSEGGSPHNEQFF. CDR3 DNA: TGTGCCAGCAGTGAGGGCGGGAGCCCACACAATGAGCAGTTCTTC. The chain uses TRBV6-1 and TRBJ2-1; the match to TRBD2 covers 7 bases. From germline, CDR1 is MNHNS and CDR2 SASEGT. Trimming cost V 3 bases and J 5 bases; bases outside gene matches: 7. This CDR3 has 15 residues.

The J gene is TRBJ2-1, the V gene TRBV28; 7 positions match TRBD1. V was clipped by 6 bases and J by 4 bases; unmatched bases: 6. CDR1 MDHEN and CDR2 SYDVKM come from the germline V gene. The CDR3 extends over 14 amino acids. The CDR3 coding sequence is TGTGCCAGCAGCCGAGTACAGGGGTACAATGAGCAGTTCTTC. Its translation: CASSRVQGYNEQFF. Filled out from reference TRBV28 and TRBJ2-1, the complete variable domain reads DVKVTQSSRYLVKRTGEKVFLECVQDMDHENMFWYRQDPGLGLRLIYFSYDVKMKEKGDIPEGYSVSREKKERFSLILESASTNQTSMYLCASSRVQGYNEQFFGPGTRLTVL.

The CDR3 reads CASSPTREVGEQYF. Here the CDR3 DNA reads TGTGCCAGCAGCCCCACCCGGGAGGTGGGTGAGCAGTACTTC. The chain recombines TRBV27 with TRBJ2-7; the match to TRBD2 covers 7 bases. After removal of 6 bases from V and 7 bases from J, the junction contained 12 bases not matched to a gene. Germline V gives CDR1 MNHEY, CDR2 SMNVEV (reference sequence). This CDR3 is built from 14 residues.

The chain recombines TRBV28 with TRBJ1-5; 8 nucleotides line up with TRBD1. The CDR3 extends over 16 amino acids. V gave up 9 bases and J gave up 4 bases; unmatched junction bases: 14. Germline V gene data show CDR1 as MDHEN and CDR2 as SYDVKM. The DNA for the CDR3 is TGTGCCAGTCGAGAGTCGAGACAGGGGTCGAATCAGCCCCAGCATTTT. Translation: CASRESRQGSNQPQHF.

This clone has more than one count but fewer than ten. This rearrangement joins TRBV28 to TRBJ1-1; maybe TRBD1 (5 bases). Per germline, CDR1 MDHEN and CDR2 SYDVKM. V was clipped by 1 base and J by 5 bases, with 14 bases between them. The CDR3 loop spans 15 amino acids. The CDR3 reads CASSLFLGRETEAFF. The DNA of the CDR3 is TGTGCCAGCAGTTTATTCTTGGGCAGGGAAACTGAAGCTTTCTTT.